The T cell receptor (beta chain) under discussion was sequenced for a study of shared clonotypes between healthy human individuals (dated by TCRdb to the early 2020s). Context from the whole study: The cohort comprised a couple of women and a few men aged 18 to 49 years. For each donor, CD4 naive and CD4 memory were each run on three plates, CD8 naive on two plates, and CD8 memory on one plate. To estimate repertoire size and how much clonotype sharing occurs between individuals, the study deeply sequenced the blood TCR repertoires of about 5 healthy adults. Libraries were prepared and TCR repertoires were sequenced by different laboratories using diverse techniques, in order to increase sequencing depth and limit assay-specific biases. Leukapheresis yielded between about 0.94 and 9 billion PBMCs per donor. What the work shows at the level of the full study, not this receptor alone: Compared with non-shared clonotypes, the clonotypes found in all four sorted-subset donors had higher generation probabilities. Incomplete sequencing was indicated by rarefaction of sorted-subset datasets, despite the large sequencing depth. Sampling was restricted to blood, and TCR repertoires in tissues likely differ from the TCR repertoires found in blood. Estimated clonotype richness was generally larger for naive than for memory subsets. About 4.5% of naive CD4, more than 3% of naive CD8, approximately 2% of memory CD4, and more than 0.35% of memory CD8 clonotypes were shared across several donors. The genetic and exposure-history diversity represented was limited by the small number of donors. Pairwise subsampling indicated that sequencing depth was expected to affect the degree of clonotype sharing among donors.

The donors were healthy, HIV-negative adults who had no recently reported acute infections or vaccinations. Only Caucasian adults living in Nashville, Tennessee, USA were represented among the donors. CD4+ T cells were enriched through magnetic negative selection, after which naive cells were positively selected on CD45RA and the remaining negative fraction served as the memory subset. Blood was obtained by leukapheresis, after which PBMCs were separated by Ficoll-Histopaque density gradient centrifugation and cryopreserved in liquid nitrogen vapor phase. Analytical flow cytometry was used to check the purity and quantity of each magnetically sorted T cell population. Genomic DNA was isolated from each sorted fraction and quantified by UV absorbance on a Nanodrop 2000c. To note about this clone: Its cognate antigen has yet to be identified. No much larger clonotype is one base removed from it; base qualities were not supplied.

Reading from cysteine to phenylalanine, the CDR3 counts 14 amino acids. The CDR3 DNA has 42 bases and is translated from base 1. From the germline V gene, CDR1 is SGHNT and CDR2 is YENEEA. Using the deep immunoSEQ assay, TCR CDR3 regions were amplified from genomic DNA by multiplex PCR. Genomic DNA extracted from each cell subset was distributed evenly over all wells of several immunoSEQ 96-well plates, and each plate served as one replicate. For sorted subsets, around 0.2 ug of genomic DNA, equivalent to roughly 33,000 T cell genomes, went into each replicate PCR. Purified libraries were quantified with a Qubit 3.0 fluorometer, sized on a Bioanalyzer 2100, and re-quantified with the KAPA Library Quantification kit. A separate single-read 150-cycle Illumina NextSeq 550 flow cell was used to sequence each immunoSEQ 96-well plate. Turning to the authors' computational methods: The immunoSEQ output contained only junctional sequences without quality scores, so filtering could not match that applied to full-length reads. Sequences were annotated with PyIR, a Python wrapper for IgBLAST v1.9, and V/J genes and CDR3 were assigned using IMGT germline references. Any read was removed if the V/J assignment was weak (E-value above 1e-6), the CDR3 was missing, or the read contained stop codons, out-of-frame junctions, or ambiguous translated residues. V3J clonotypes were defined as sequences sharing an identical inferred V gene, J gene, and CDR3 amino acid sequence. Percentage overlap between repertoires was computed as shared unique clonotypes divided by the size of the smaller repertoire. RTK rarefaction, the Chao1 estimator, and Recon v2.1 estimates of unobserved clonotypes were used to assess repertoire richness. For all TCRbeta clonotypes obtained by the gDNA method from a few donors, generation probabilities were computed with OLGA. This is the immuneACCESS table as TCRdb keeps it, with only in-frame sequences that have V and J called. A part of the clones is gone; compared with another copy, unresolved V genes explain less than half, and the rest is unexplained. V and J calls and clone size are those listed in that table; D and trimming were worked out from the DNA. Present in this sample are roughly 2,500,000 clones, 93% of which were seen just once. In total, the top ten clones hold around 0.37% of the sample.

The TCR originated in a man younger than 35 in good health. Some clones in this sample may be carry-over from other donors' samples. What was sequenced was naive CD4+ T cells from PBMCs. Taken with the paper, the label for cell subset or site translates to: CD45RA+ positively selected. Recombination connected TRBV11-3 to TRBJ2-5, with the D gene not confidently named. The J call may be faulty, since TRBJ2-7 better matches the DNA end. The bases are TGTGCCAGCAGCTTAAGTCGCGGCTCGACCGAGCAGTACTTC. It specifies CASSLSRGSTEQYF.